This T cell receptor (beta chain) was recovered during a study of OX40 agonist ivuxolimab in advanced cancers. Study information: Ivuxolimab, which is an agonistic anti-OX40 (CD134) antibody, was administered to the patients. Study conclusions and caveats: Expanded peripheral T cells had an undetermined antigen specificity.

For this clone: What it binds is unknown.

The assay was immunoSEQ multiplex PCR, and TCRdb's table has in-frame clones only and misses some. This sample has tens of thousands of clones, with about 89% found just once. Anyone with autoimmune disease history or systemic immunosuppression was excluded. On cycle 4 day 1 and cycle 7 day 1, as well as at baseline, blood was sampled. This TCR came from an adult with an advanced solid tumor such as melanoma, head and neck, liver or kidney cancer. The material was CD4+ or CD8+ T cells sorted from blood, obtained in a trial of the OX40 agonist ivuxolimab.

CDR3 protein: CSVEGGRGANVLTF. CDR3 nucleotide sequence: TGCAGCGTTGAAGGGGGGCGAGGGGCCAACGTCCTGACTTTC. The J gene is TRBJ2-6, the V gene TRBV29-1; perhaps TRBD1 as D (6 bases). Per the germline V gene, CDR1 is SQVTM and CDR2 is ANQGSEA. The CDR3 contains 14 residues. Trimming left V 1 base short and J 4 bases short, with 8 bases between.